Following are 15 T cell receptor beta chains from one sample sequenced in a study of CD8 T cells in Susac syndrome. Reverse transcription of roughly 0.5 to 1 ug RNA used random hexamers. A single record per CDR3 protein comes from TCRdb applying MiXCR to the immunoSEQ multiplex PCR reads. The table includes about 140,000 distinct CDR3 sequences, around 93% detected once. Material: CD4+ T cells from PBMCs. Receptors were obtained from a human donor with Susac syndrome.

The chain employs TRBV2 and TRBJ2-1, with D perhaps matching TRBD2 (5 bases). The length of the CDR3 is 14 residues. Germline values: CDR1 SNHLY, CDR2 FYNNEI. With 6 bases removed from V and 0 bases from J, the gap between germline ends came to 9 bases. CDR3 coding DNA: TGTGCCAGCAGATCGGGATTCTCCTACAATGAGCAGTTCTTC. This gives the protein CASRSGFSYNEQFF. Together with reference TRBV2 and TRBJ2-1, the CDR3 gives the full variable domain: EPEVTQTPSHQVTQMGQEVILRCVPISNHLYFYWYRQILGQKVEFLVSFYNNEISEKSEIFDDQFSVERPDGSNFTLKIRSTKLEDSAMYFCASRSGFSYNEQFFGPGTRLTVL.

This rearrangement joins TRBV20-1 to TRBJ1-2; no definite D call. The germline V gene has CDR1 DFQATT and CDR2 SNEGSKA (reference sequence). The CDR3 runs 11 residues. Deletions cut 4 bases from V and 6 bases from J, with 9 bases between. The CDR3 sequence is CSATPRDGYTF. The CDR3 DNA is TGCAGTGCTACCCCACGGGATGGCTACACCTTC.

This rearrangement joins TRBV29-1 to TRBJ2-7; no definite D call. CDR1 is SQVTM, CDR2 ANQGSEA, per germline. The V gene lost 7 bases and the J gene lost 6 bases, with 16 bases spanning the gap. The CDR3 has 12 residues. CDR3 region: CSALNRAFEQYF. The DNA for the CDR3 is TGCAGCGCCTTAAACCGGGCATTCGAGCAGTACTTC.

This clonotype was counted a single time. The chain links TRBV4-3 to TRBJ2-7, with TRBD2 matching 8 bases. CDR3 length: 15 residues. V shed 2 bases and J 6 bases; nucleotides not matched to a gene: 9. CDR1 and CDR2 (germline): LGHNA, YSLEER. The CDR3: CASSQRLASPSEQYF. DNA of the CDR3: TGCGCCAGCAGCCAACGACTAGCGTCCCCGTCCGAGCAGTACTTC.

The chain uses TRBV25-1 and TRBJ2-7; TRBD1 agrees at 7 bases. The germline V gene has CDR1 MGHDK and CDR2 SYGVNS. The CDR3 is made up of 15 amino acids. The V segment lost 4 bases and the J segment 4 bases; nucleotides outside the gene matches: 10. The CDR3 DNA sequence: TGTGCCAGCAGTGCCCCCGGCAGGGGGTCTTACGAGCAGTACTTC. Its protein is CASSAPGRGSYEQYF.

This clonotype was found once. CDR3 region: CSVPTVNTEAFF. The CDR3, as DNA: TGCAGCGTCCCGACAGTGAACACTGAAGCTTTCTTT. The V call is TRBV29-1, the J call TRBJ1-1, with a weak D call TRBD1 (5 bases). Germline V CDR1 and CDR2: SQVTM, ANQGSEA. The CDR3 runs to 12 residues. V was pared by 6 bases and J by 0 bases, with 8 bases between.

The chain combines TRBV5-5 with TRBJ2-5; D is perhaps TRBD1 or TRBD2 (7 bases each). CDR1 and CDR2 from the germline V gene are SGHKS and YYEKEE (reference sequence). The ends were cut back, 4 bases at V and 2 bases at J, with 12 bases in the middle. The CDR3 has 14 amino acids. This chain's CDR3 is CASSRQGGQETQYF. CDR3 bases: TGTGCCAGCAGCCGACAGGGAGGGCAAGAGACCCAGTACTTC.

This sequence joins TRBV9 and TRBJ2-1, with TRBD2 identical over 9 bases. CDR3 length equals 15 residues. Germline V gives CDR1 SGDLS, CDR2 YYNGEE. V lost 0 bases and J lost 7; bases outside the gene matches: 5. Here the CDR3 DNA reads TGTGCCAGCAGCGTAGGTGCTAGCGGGGAAAATGAGCAGTTCTTC. Protein product: CASSVGASGENEQFF.

This CDR3 is CASSFPTSGGFGTQYF. The CDR3 bases are TGTGCCAGCAGCTTTCCGACTAGCGGGGGCTTTGGGACCCAGTACTTC. The rearrangement links TRBV7-9 to TRBJ2-5; 12 bases line up with TRBD2. The CDR3 has 16 residues. Trimming cost V 3 bases and J 7 bases; bases outside gene matches: 9. Germline loops: CDR1 SEHNR, CDR2 FQNEAQ (reference sequence).

The chain couples TRBV12-3 or TRBV12-4 to TRBJ2-4; weak D call: TRBD1 (5 bases). This CDR3 contains 18 residues. V lost 5 bases and J 0 bases, leaving 20 bases between the germline ends. The CDR3 region has the DNA TGTGCCAGCAGTCCCTCCGGCAGGGCCATACTAGCCAAAAACATTCAGTACTTC. Its translation: CASSPSGRAILAKNIQYF.

V and J are TRBV28 and TRBJ1-6; TRBD1 might be the D (6 bases). The CDR3 covers 14 residues. The V gene lost 5 bases and the J gene lost 8 bases, with 13 bases spanning the gap. The germline gives CDR1 MDHEN, CDR2 SYDVKM. CDR3 DNA: TGTGCCAGCAGTCAAGGGGGTCGGGATTCACCCCTCCACTTT. Translation: CASSQGGRDSPLHF.

The chain couples TRBV14 to TRBJ2-7; no reliable D call. This CDR3 has 12 residues. Germline assignment: CDR1 SGHDN and CDR2 FVKESK. Trimming stripped 1 base from V and 3 bases from J, with 4 bases between. Here the CDR3 reads CASSQVFYEQYF. CDR3 in DNA: TGTGCCAGCAGCCAAGTTTTCTACGAGCAGTACTTC.

This clonotype has a single count. DNA for the CDR3: TGCAGTGCAGACGGGACTAGCGGGGGGCGGTACGAGCAGTACTTC. This translates into CSADGTSGGRYEQYF. The chain recombines TRBV20-1 with TRBJ2-7, with TRBD2 identical over 15 bases. V lost 6 bases, J lost 4 bases, and 7 bases stayed unmatched. The CDR3 loop spans 15 amino acids. The V gene's germline CDR1 is DFQATT and CDR2 SNEGSKA (reference sequence).

The CDR3 is CASSSPGAVEQYF. DNA for the CDR3: TGTGCCAGCAGCTCGCCGGGAGCGGTCGAGCAGTACTTC. This sequence joins TRBV5-4 and TRBJ2-7; D might be TRBD2 (6 bases). Per germline, CDR1 SGHNT and CDR2 YYREEE (reference sequence). This CDR3 has 13 amino acids. V lost 3 bases and J lost 6, with 13 bases in between.

The chain employs TRBV29-1 and TRBJ2-7, with D perhaps TRBD1 or TRBD2 (5 bases each). There are 12 residues in the CDR3. Trimming pared 7 bases from V and 3 bases from J, leaving 13 bases between. Germline-derived CDR1 and CDR2 are SQVTM and ANQGSEA. This CDR3 reads CSAGLGDYEQYF. Written as DNA, the CDR3 is TGCAGCGCCGGATTGGGGGACTACGAGCAGTACTTC.